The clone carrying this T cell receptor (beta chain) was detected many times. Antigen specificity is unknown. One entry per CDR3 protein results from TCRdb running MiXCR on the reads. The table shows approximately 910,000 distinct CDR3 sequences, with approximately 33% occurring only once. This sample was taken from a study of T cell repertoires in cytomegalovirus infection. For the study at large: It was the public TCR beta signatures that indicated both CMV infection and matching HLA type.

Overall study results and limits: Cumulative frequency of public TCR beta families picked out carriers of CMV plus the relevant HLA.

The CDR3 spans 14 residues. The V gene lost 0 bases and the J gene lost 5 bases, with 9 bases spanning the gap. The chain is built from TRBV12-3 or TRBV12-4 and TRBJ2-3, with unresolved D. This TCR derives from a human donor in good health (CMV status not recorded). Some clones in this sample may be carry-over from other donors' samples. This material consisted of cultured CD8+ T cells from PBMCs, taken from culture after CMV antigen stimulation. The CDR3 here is CASSLAGSGDTQYF. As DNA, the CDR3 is TGTGCCAGCAGTTTAGCGGGTAGTGGAGATACGCAGTATTTT.